The clone carrying this TCR beta chain was counted once. Its antigen is as yet unknown. The sample comes from a study of T cell responses to AZD1222 COVID-19 vaccine. Study results and caveats: Among spike-specific TCRs, nearly half reportedly target unmutated variant regions. Distributed over spike, vaccine-associated CD4 TCRs predominated at 160-218 and 743-854.

Clones were sequenced by immunoSEQ multiplex PCR, and TCRdb holds only the in-frame ones, with some missing. The sample yields more than 70,000 clones, around 93% seen once. This TCR came from an adult who received the AZD1222 COVID-19 vaccine. Here the sequenced sample was peripheral blood, taken 28 days after the second AZD1222 dose.

The CDR3 region has the DNA TGCAGCGTGTTGGCGAGGACCTCGAGCACTGAAGCTTTCTTT. As protein: CSVLARTSSTEAFF. The V call is TRBV29-1, the J call TRBJ1-1; the D is unclear. Trimming removed 6 bases from V and 4 bases from J, with 18 bases in between. Per germline, CDR1 SQVTM and CDR2 ANQGSEA. The length of the CDR3 is 14 residues.